This T cell receptor (beta chain) was profiled in a study of CD8+ T cells in alopecia areata. The germline V and J ends were trimmed by 2 bases and 0 bases, with 8 bases remaining between them. This CDR3 spans 15 amino acids. Germline loops: CDR1 SNHLY, CDR2 FYNNEI. Sequencing templates came from extracted RNA that was reverse transcribed into cDNA. Using immunoSEQ multiplex PCR, the repertoire was profiled, and TCRdb retains in-frame clones only, with some absent. Among 150,000 to 200,000 clones, 60% were seen once, and the ten largest hold around 0.92%. A remark on this clone: Its antigen remains unknown.

Study-wide results and caveats: On tofacitinib, scalp and blood still held many of the expanded lesional clones. Patients displayed less clarity in TCR sharing than mice, a finding possibly related to HLA. Administration of tofacitinib significantly diminished scalp clonality and expanded CD8+ clones within the top 100.

This sample's treatment: oral pan-JAK inhibitor, 5-10 mg twice daily. The source is a human donor with alopecia areata. The rearrangement uses TRBV2 and TRBJ2-1; D ambiguous. Sequencing was performed on CD4+ T cells sorted from blood, taken at week 24, from a patient treated with tofacitinib. The CDR3 sequence is CASSERGSSYNEQFF. As DNA, the CDR3 is TGTGCCAGCAGTGAACGAGGAAGCTCCTACAATGAGCAGTTCTTC. Variable domain in full (rest from reference TRBV2 and TRBJ2-1): EPEVTQTPSHQVTQMGQEVILRCVPISNHLYFYWYRQILGQKVEFLVSFYNNEISEKSEIFDDQFSVERPDGSNFTLKIRSTKLEDSAMYFCASSERGSSYNEQFFGPGTRLTVL.